The 5 T cell receptor beta chains listed next were all sequenced from one sample in a study of T cell responses to AZD1222 COVID-19 vaccine. Assay used: immunoSEQ multiplex PCR; TCRdb lists only in-frame clones, some missing. Among tens of thousands of clones, roughly nine tenths were seen once, and the ten largest hold roughly 3.1%. The source material was peripheral blood, sampled 28 days after the second AZD1222 dose. Every receptor here comes from an adult who received the AZD1222 COVID-19 vaccine.

The chain combines TRBV6-5 with TRBJ2-1; D tentatively reads TRBD1 or TRBD2 (5 bases each). Germline-derived CDR1 and CDR2 are MNHEY and SVGAGI. V was shortened by 11 bases and J by 5 bases, with 19 bases between the two germline ends. The length of the CDR3 is 14 residues. The CDR3: CASRLGVPNNEQFF. The CDR3 coding sequence is TGTGCCTCTAGGTTGGGGGTACCCAACAATGAGCAGTTCTTC.

As concerns this clone: Other DNA sequences within the sample encode an identical CDR3. This sequence joins TRBV2 and TRBJ2-7, with TRBD2 identical over 11 bases. With V trimmed by 6 bases and J by 3 bases, 4 bases remained unmatched. The length of the CDR3 is 14 residues. Germline V gene lookup returns CDR1 SNHLY and CDR2 FYNNEI. The CDR3 is CASRGLAGGYEQYF. For the CDR3, the DNA is TGTGCCAGCAGGGGGCTAGCGGGGGGCTACGAGCAGTACTTC.

The chain recombines TRBV27 with TRBJ2-1, with 8 bases matching TRBD1. Germline CDR1 and CDR2: MNHEY and SMNVEV (reference sequence). This CDR3 spans 17 amino acids. Trimming removed 6 bases from V and 7 bases from J; junction bases left unmatched: 17. For the CDR3, the DNA is TGTGCCAGCAGGCCTACCGAGGCCAGGGGGCGGGCGAATGAGCAGTTCTTC. The encoded protein is CASRPTEARGRANEQFF.

The genes are TRBV18 and TRBJ2-6; D is ambiguous. The CDR3 extends over 17 amino acids. Germline V lookup: CDR1 KGHSH, CDR2 LQKENI. Trimming stripped 3 bases from V and 4 bases from J, with 16 bases between. The CDR3: CASSPLDGPLGANVLTF. The CDR3 DNA reads TGTGCCAGCTCACCCTTGGACGGACCCCTGGGGGCCAACGTCCTGACTTTC.

The chain is built from TRBV25-1 and TRBJ2-1, with D perhaps matching TRBD1 (5 bases). V lost 4 bases and J 5 bases, leaving 9 bases between the germline ends. In germline, CDR1 is MGHDK, CDR2 SYGVNS. This CDR3 comprises 13 residues. The CDR3 DNA follows: TGTGCCAGCAGTGGGGCAGGGAACAATGAGCAGTTCTTC. Amino acid sequence: CASSGAGNNEQFF.